These 6 T cell receptor beta chains originate from one sample sequenced in a study of OX40 agonist ivuxolimab in advanced cancers. Sequencing used immunoSEQ multiplex PCR; TCRdb keeps in-frame clones, though not all of them. Seen here are 55,000 to 65,000 clones, around 85% observed once, and the top ten hold under 0.8%. The sequenced sample was CD4+ or CD8+ T cells sorted from blood, obtained in a trial of the OX40 agonist ivuxolimab. The receptors shown here come from an adult with an advanced solid tumor such as melanoma, head and neck, liver or kidney cancer.

The chain carries TRBV29-1 and TRBJ2-7; no definite D call. The CDR3 has 12 amino acids. Looked up from germline, CDR1 is SQVTM and CDR2 is ANQGSEA. V was pared by 0 bases and J by 1 base, with 4 bases between. CDR3 nucleotides: TGCAGCGTTGAAGATCGGTCCTACGAGCAGTACTTC. This encodes CSVEDRSYEQYF.

The chain recombines TRBV30 with TRBJ2-2; possible D gene TRBD2, 6 bases. The V gene's germline CDR1 is GTSNPN and CDR2 SVGIG (reference sequence). This CDR3 region has 13 residues. V lost 4 bases and J 5 bases, leaving 11 bases between the germline ends. CDR3 sequence (DNA): TGTGCCTGGACTAGCGAGAATACCGGGGAGCTGTTTTTT. Protein: CAWTSENTGELFF.

The V call is TRBV5-1, the J call TRBJ2-7; 8 bases match TRBD1. The CDR3 spans 14 residues. Germline CDR1 SGHRS, CDR2 YFSETQ. Trimming at V came to 0 bases and at J to 5 bases, leaving 4 bases not matched to a gene. In DNA form, the CDR3 reads TGCGCCAGCAGCTTGGGGACAGGGTCACACGAGCAGTACTTC. Encoded protein: CASSLGTGSHEQYF.

This clone was seen a few times. The rearrangement links TRBV28 to TRBJ2-1; TRBD2 matches 8 bases. CDR1 is MDHEN, CDR2 SYDVKM, per germline. V gave up 5 bases and J gave up 10 bases; unmatched junction bases: 13. The CDR3 length is 15 residues. The CDR3 DNA reads TGTGCCAGCAGTAAGAGTTTAGCGGGGCGGAGGGAGCAGTTCTTC. Translated, it gives CASSKSLAGRREQFF.

The chain joins TRBV6-1 to TRBJ2-7; D gene uncertain. The CDR3 totals 13 residues. The germline V gene has CDR1 MNHNS and CDR2 SASEGT. V lost 2 bases to trimming and J lost 4 bases, with 9 bases between them. The CDR3 region has the DNA TGTGCCAGCAGTGAAACTTTCCCGTACGAGCAGTACTTC. This gives the protein CASSETFPYEQYF.

The chain links TRBV18 to TRBJ2-5; 9 nucleotides line up with TRBD1. V lost 3 bases and J lost 4; bases outside the gene matches: 0. This CDR3 spans 13 amino acids. CDR1 and CDR2 from the germline V gene are KGHSH and LQKENI. The CDR3: CASSPGQGETQYF. Here the CDR3 DNA reads TGTGCCAGCTCACCGGGACAGGGAGAGACCCAGTACTTC.